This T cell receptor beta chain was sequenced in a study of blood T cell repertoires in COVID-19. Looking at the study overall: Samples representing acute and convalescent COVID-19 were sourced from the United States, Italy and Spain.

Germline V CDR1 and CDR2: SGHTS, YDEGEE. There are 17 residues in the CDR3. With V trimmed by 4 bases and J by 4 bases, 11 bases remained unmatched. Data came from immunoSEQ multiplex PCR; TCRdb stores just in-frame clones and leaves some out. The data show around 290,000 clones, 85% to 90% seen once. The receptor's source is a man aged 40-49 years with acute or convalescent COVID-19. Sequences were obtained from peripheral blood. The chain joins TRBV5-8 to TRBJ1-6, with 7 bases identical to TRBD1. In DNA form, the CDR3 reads TGTGCCAGCAGCCAATCAATGGGACAGCCGTATAATTCACCCCTCCACTTT. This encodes CASSQSMGQPYNSPLHF. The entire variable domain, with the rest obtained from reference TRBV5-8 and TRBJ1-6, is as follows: EAGVTQSPTHLIKTRGQQATLRCSPISGHTSVYWYQQALGLGLQFLLWYDEGEERNRGNFPPRFSGRQFPNYSSELNVNALELEDSALYLCASSQSMGQPYNSPLHFGNGTRLTVT.